This TCR beta chain was recovered during a study of cytomegalovirus exposure and HLA in healthy donors. The J segment lost 2 bases and the V segment lost 5 bases, leaving 12 bases of the junction unmatched. This CDR3 has 18 amino acids. From germline, CDR1 is KGHSH and CDR2 LQKENI. In the PCR, 60 Vbeta and 13 Jbeta primers were used. Method: immunoSEQ multiplex PCR; TCRdb's copy keeps in-frame clones and lacks some. The sample comprises about 170,000 clones, 82% of which are singletons, and approximately 1.6% rests with the top ten. The TCR originated in a male donor in good health and CMV-seronegative. The chain combines TRBV18 with TRBJ1-5; 10 bases fit TRBD1. The sample was PBMCs. CDR3: CASSGLPGTGAGNQPQHF. The CDR3 nucleotides are TGTGCCAGCTCAGGGCTACCCGGGACAGGGGCCGGCAATCAGCCCCAGCATTTT.